These 22 T cell receptor beta chains came from one sample sequenced in a study of blood T cell repertoires in COVID-19. TCRdb's copy holds only in-frame clones and misses some; the assay was immunoSEQ multiplex PCR. Here the sample spans about 310,000 clones, 89% being singletons. The sample taken for sequencing was PBMCs or T cells enriched from blood (not recorded which). The receptor source for this set is a woman aged 40-49 years who had recovered from COVID-19.

The rearrangement uses TRBV19 and TRBJ1-6, with TRBD1 identical over 7 bases. CDR1 is LNHDA, CDR2 SQIVND, per germline (reference sequence). The CDR3 has 15 residues. The ends lost 5 bases at V and 7 bases at J; junction bases unmatched: 8. CDR3 loop: CASSVQQGRNSPLHF. The CDR3 DNA reads as TGTGCCAGTAGTGTCCAACAGGGGAGAAATTCACCCCTCCACTTT.

This clone was recorded once. This rearrangement joins TRBV7-8 to TRBJ2-7; 10 bases align to TRBD2. Germline V lookup: CDR1 SGHVS, CDR2 FQNEAQ. The J segment lost 3 bases and the V segment lost 2 bases, leaving 10 bases of the junction unmatched. CDR3 length: 17 amino acids. CDR3 sequence reads: CASSLRSQLAGSYEQYF. The CDR3 bases are TGTGCCAGCAGCTTACGGAGCCAACTAGCGGGAAGCTACGAGCAGTACTTC.

The chain links TRBV5-1 to TRBJ2-2, with D tentatively TRBD2 (5 bases). V dropped 1 base and J dropped 2 bases, with 9 bases sitting between them. This CDR3 comprises 15 residues. Germline CDR1 is SGHRS and CDR2 is YFSETQ. The CDR3 loop reads CASSLSGENTGELFF. Here the CDR3 DNA reads TGCGCCAGCAGCTTGTCCGGGGAAAACACCGGGGAGCTGTTTTTT. Based on the CDR3 plus reference TRBV5-1 and TRBJ2-2, the full variable domain is KAGVTQTPRYLIKTRGQQVTLSCSPISGHRSVSWYQQTPGQGLQFLFEYFSETQRNKGNFPGRFSGRQFSNSRSEMNVSTLELGDSALYLCASSLSGENTGELFFGEGSRLTVL.

The J gene is TRBJ2-2, the V gene TRBV2, with D perhaps matching TRBD1 (5 bases). Looked up from germline, CDR1 is SNHLY and CDR2 is FYNNEI. V was pared by 9 bases and J by 2 bases, with 13 bases between. This CDR3 spans 14 amino acids. CDR3 amino acids: CASLRQRNTGELFF. The DNA of the CDR3 is TGTGCCAGTTTAAGACAGCGAAACACCGGGGAGCTGTTTTTT.

The genes are TRBV5-6 and TRBJ1-1; TRBD1 might be the D (6 bases). V lost 1 base and J 5 bases, leaving 12 bases between the germline ends. Looked up from germline, CDR1 is SGHDT and CDR2 is YYEEEE. This CDR3 is 14 amino acids long. CDR3 nucleotides: TGTGCCAGCAGCTTGAGAGACAGGTGGACTGAAGCTTTCTTT. This encodes CASSLRDRWTEAFF.

V usage is TRBV27 and J usage is TRBJ1-6; perhaps TRBD1 as D (5 bases). The germline V and J ends were trimmed by 7 bases and 3 bases, with 10 bases remaining between them. Germline values: CDR1 MNHEY, CDR2 SMNVEV (reference sequence). The CDR3 loop spans 14 amino acids. CDR3 nucleotide sequence: TGTGCCAGCACAACCCAGGGCTATAATTCACCCCTCCACTTT. It specifies CASTTQGYNSPLHF.

Only one count was recorded for this clone. The chain uses TRBV5-4 and TRBJ1-2; tentative D call: TRBD1 (5 bases). The germline V and J ends were trimmed by 2 bases and 3 bases, with 11 bases remaining between them. The CDR3 loop spans 14 amino acids. The germline CDR1 and CDR2 sequences are SGHNT and YYREEE (reference sequence). The CDR3 nucleotides are TGTGCCAGCAGCTTAGCAGGGACTCACTATGGCTACACCTTC. It specifies CASSLAGTHYGYTF.

The chain couples TRBV19 to TRBJ2-7; the match to TRBD1 covers 9 bases. V shed 10 bases, J shed 1 base, and the junction held 8 bases outside the gene matches. This CDR3 contains 14 residues. Germline CDR1 is LNHDA and CDR2 is SQIVND (reference sequence). This CDR3 is CATSPGQGSYEQYF. Here the CDR3 DNA reads TGTGCCACCTCGCCGGGACAGGGTTCCTACGAGCAGTACTTC. The full variable domain, with the rest looked up from reference TRBV19 and TRBJ2-7, is DGGITQSPKYLFRKEGQNVTLSCEQNLNHDAMYWYRQDPGQGLRLIYYSQIVNDFQKGDIAEGYSVSREKKESFPLTVTSAQKNPTAFYLCATSPGQGSYEQYFGPGTRLTVT.

The chain couples TRBV7-2 to TRBJ2-6; TRBD1 agrees at 10 bases. The CDR3 sequence is 17 residues long. V was pared by 3 bases and J by 0 bases, with 2 bases of the junction left unmatched. Looked up from germline, CDR1 is SGHTA and CDR2 is FQGNSA. The CDR3 sequence is CASSLGQGSSGANVLTF. The DNA for the CDR3 is TGTGCCAGCAGCTTGGGACAGGGGAGCTCTGGGGCCAACGTCCTGACTTTC.

The rearrangement joins TRBV5-1 to TRBJ2-2, with 8 nucleotides matching TRBD2. The V segment lost 0 bases and the J segment 7 bases; nucleotides outside the gene matches: 8. Germline loops: CDR1 SGHRS, CDR2 YFSETQ. CDR3 length: 16 residues. The CDR3 DNA is TGCGCCAGCAGCTTGGAAGCGGGAGAGGTCGGCGGGGAGCTGTTTTTT. Protein product: CASSLEAGEVGGELFF.

The chain employs TRBV5-8 and TRBJ2-3; 7 positions agree with TRBD2. The V and J ends lost 6 bases and 2 bases, in that order; junction bases with no gene match: 3. This CDR3 has 13 amino acids. CDR1 is SGHTS and CDR2 is YDEGEE in the germline V gene. The chain's CDR3 is CASKGGYTDTQYF. The CDR3 nucleotides read TGTGCCAGCAAGGGAGGGTACACAGATACGCAGTATTTT.

Here the CDR3 reads CASSARRGYTF. The CDR3 coding sequence is TGTGCCTCCTCCGCCCGGCGGGGCTACACCTTC. The chain carries TRBV30 and TRBJ1-2; D unresolved. CDR1 and CDR2 (germline): GTSNPN, SVGIG (reference sequence). CDR3 size: 11 residues. The V and J ends lost 7 bases and 8 bases respectively, with 14 bases between them.

The genes are TRBV4-1 and TRBJ2-3; unclear D gene. From germline, CDR1 is MGHRA and CDR2 YSYEKL. The V end lost 1 base, the J end lost 2 bases, and 10 bases lay between the germline ends. The CDR3 length is 15 residues. The CDR3 loop reads CASSQVRSTTDTQYF. As DNA, the CDR3 is TGCGCCAGCAGCCAAGTGAGATCCACCACAGATACGCAGTATTTT.

The genes are TRBV19 and TRBJ1-1; maybe TRBD1 (6 bases). The CDR3 runs to 13 residues. Trimming stripped 9 bases from V and 1 base from J, with 12 bases between. From germline, CDR1 is LNHDA and CDR2 SQIVND (reference sequence). This chain's CDR3 is CASRQAGNTEAFF. The CDR3 nucleotides read TGTGCCAGCCGACAGGCTGGGAACACTGAAGCTTTCTTT.

This chain joins TRBV29-1 and TRBJ1-1, with D maybe TRBD1 (6 bases). This CDR3 has 13 amino acids. Germline values: CDR1 SQVTM, CDR2 ANQGSEA. CDR3 amino acids: CRSPSGVNTEAFF. The CDR3 DNA sequence: TGCAGAAGTCCCTCAGGGGTTAACACTGAAGCTTTCTTT. The whole variable domain, filled in from reference TRBV29-1 and TRBJ1-1, reads SAVISQKPSRDICQRGTSLTIQCQVDSQVTMMFWYRQQPGQSLTLIATANQGSEATYESGFVIDKFPISRPNLTFSTLTVSNMSPEDSSIYLCRSPSGVNTEAFFGQGTRLTVV.

This clone was seen just once. The chain recombines TRBV10-1 with TRBJ2-2; 9 bases are a match to TRBD1. The germline V gene has CDR1 WNHNN and CDR2 SYGVQD (reference sequence). CDR3 length: 15 residues. V trimming: 5 bases; J trimming: 0 bases; junction bases outside the gene matches: 1. Written as DNA, the CDR3 is TGCGCCAGCAGTAGGACAGGGGCGAACACCGGGGAGCTGTTTTTT. Translated, it gives CASSRTGANTGELFF.

The gene calls are TRBV5-4 and TRBJ2-3; D is unresolved. The CDR3 contains 13 residues. Germline V CDR1 and CDR2: SGHNT, YYREEE (reference sequence). V was trimmed by 0 bases and J by 10 bases, leaving 12 bases between them. The CDR3 nucleotides read TGTGCCAGCAGCTTGGATACTGCGGCCGCGCAGTATTTT. This codes for CASSLDTAAAQYF.

This clone was recorded once. V is TRBV7-3 and J is TRBJ2-7; TRBD1 might be the D (5 bases). The germline V gene has CDR1 SGHTA and CDR2 FQGTGA. Trimming cost V 5 bases and J 5 bases, with 19 bases left between them. The CDR3 loop spans 15 amino acids. CDR3 in DNA: TGTGCCAGCAGCCCCAACACTGGGGCGAGGAACGAGCAGTACTTC. The encoded protein is CASSPNTGARNEQYF.

This chain links TRBV10-1 with TRBJ1-5; 9 bases agree with TRBD1. V lost 0 bases to trimming and J lost 2 bases; unmatched junction nucleotides: 11. Germline CDR1 reads WNHNN; CDR2 reads SYGVQD (reference sequence). The length of the CDR3 is 19 residues. The CDR3 spells CASSESTGGLWCGNQPQHF. The CDR3 nucleotides read TGCGCCAGCAGTGAGTCGACAGGGGGTTTGTGGTGTGGCAATCAGCCCCAGCATTTT.

The rearrangement links TRBV25-1 to TRBJ1-1, with D possibly TRBD1 on 5 matching bases. Trimming removed 2 bases at V and 3 bases at J, with 10 bases between. This CDR3 has 14 amino acids. Germline values: CDR1 MGHDK, CDR2 SYGVNS. This CDR3 reads CASSELGADTEAFF. The CDR3 DNA reads as TGTGCCAGCAGTGAACTTGGGGCGGACACTGAAGCTTTCTTT.

The chain employs TRBV20-1 and TRBJ1-4, with a weak D call TRBD1 (5 bases). The CDR3 loop spans 13 amino acids. Per germline, CDR1 DFQATT and CDR2 SNEGSKA (reference sequence). Trimming took 3 bases from V and 7 from J, leaving 12 bases between them. The CDR3 coding sequence is TGCAGTGCTAGTTCGGAAAGGGGTGAAAAACTGTTTTTT. Protein product: CSASSERGEKLFF.

This clone was recorded once. The V and J genes are TRBV12-3 or TRBV12-4 and TRBJ1-2, with D possibly being TRBD1 (5 bases). The CDR3 runs to 13 residues. Trimming took off 6 bases at V and 7 bases at J, with 15 bases between the two ends. CDR3: CASSLDRWGGYTF. The DNA of the CDR3 is TGTGCCAGCAGCCTCGACAGATGGGGTGGCTACACCTTC.